Sequencing of this T cell receptor (beta chain) was carried out in a study of blood T cells in healthy people across ages (dated by TCRdb to about 2015). General notes on the study: In model experiments, template switching captured roughly one uniquely barcoded TCR beta cDNA molecule for every two T cells. Using deep sequencing normalized with unique cDNA molecular identifiers, the study measured how TCR beta repertoire diversity changes with age. Four age groups were formed from the donors: young (average approximately 17 years), middle-aged (approximately 40), aged (62) and long-lived (82). Donors of different ages were randomly distributed across sequencing lanes to avoid experimental bias. Two additional independent replicas of 1 million unique cDNA reads from the same blood draw were analyzed for two donors (one aged 18 to 30 and one aged 80 or older).

Broader findings and caveats from the paper: Total diversity estimates from one million sequenced T cells were considered lower bounds and underestimates. Bulk unsorted PBMC profiling prevented conclusive comparison of naive and antigen-experienced compartments. A strong correlation was found between observed TCR beta diversity and the percentage of naive T cells measured by flow cytometry. Because the CMV infection status of the donors was unknown, age-related changes in expanded clonotypes may potentially have been confounded. As age increased, observed TCR beta diversity per million T cells dropped in a roughly linear way, and a significant reduction was already evident by age 40. The long-lived group showed more naive CD4+ T cells, fewer expanded clones and increased TCR diversity than the aged group, suggesting age selection.

The germline V gene (reference sequence) specifies SGHKS as CDR1 and YYEKEE as CDR2. The CDR3 numbers 14 residues from cysteine through phenylalanine. CDR3 DNA only is kept here, 42 bases in frame from base 1. Trimmed from V: 2 bases; trimmed from J: 8 bases; junction bases lacking a gene match: 5. The receptor library was made with 5' RACE. Sequencing was performed on an Illumina HiSeq 2500. A second PCR of about 7 to 12 cycles was run with a J-beta primer mix and a sample-barcoded 5' primer. A template-switch 5' adaptor carrying 12 random nucleotides introduced a unique molecular identifier onto each TCR beta cDNA molecule. Each sample yielded at least 2.5 million CDR3-containing paired-end reads. All of the RNA was converted into first-strand cDNA using the Mint cDNA synthesis kit, with a TRBC-specific oligonucleotide serving as the primer. All cDNA was treated with uracil-DNA glycosylase and then went through a first 18-cycle PCR with the universal primers M1SS and BC2_uni_R. The source study handled its data this way. Normalization of each sample was performed by random selection of 1 million high-quality reads, each carrying a distinct molecular identifier. Reads with shared molecular identifiers were discarded instead of being binned into consensus sequences. MiTCR, with a Q25 quality threshold and the strictest error-elimination algorithm, was used for CDR3 identification, clonotype clustering and error correction. A nonparametric unseen species model using Euler transformation provided a lower-bound estimate of total TCR beta diversity. TCRdb reprocessed the public reads (quality trimming at Q25 with fastp, clone calling with MiXCR) and kept in-frame beta chains. When rows share a CDR3 protein, they turn into one entry using the most common DNA and genes. These V and J calls are TCRdb output, not the study's own analysis. In this sample the table shows over 600,000 distinct CDR3 sequences, more than 35% of which occur a single time. The ten most abundant clones make up over 15% of the sample.

This clonotype was observed a few times. There is no known antigen for this receptor. There are no base qualities to consult, and no much larger clone falls within one base. Donors were approximately 42 systemically healthy Caucasian individuals from Russia aged 6 to 90 years. About 9.1 milliliters of peripheral blood were collected from each donor into EDTA-treated Vacutainer tubes. PBMCs were isolated by Ficoll-Paque density-gradient centrifugation, with at least 6 million obtained per sample. Trizol reagent was used to extract total RNA from PBMCs, with at least 5.5 micrograms per sample. For every donor, flow cytometry on a PBMC aliquot measured the percentage of naive CD45RAhigh/CD27high T cells.

Here the chain combines TRBV5-5 and TRBJ2-1; TRBD2 aligns with 9 central bases. The sequence was collected from a man older than 75 in good health. Sequenced material: blood. This receptor carries the CDR3 CASSFAGGSDEQFF. The sequence in DNA is TGTGCCAGCAGCTTCGCGGGAGGGAGCGATGAGCAGTTCTTC.